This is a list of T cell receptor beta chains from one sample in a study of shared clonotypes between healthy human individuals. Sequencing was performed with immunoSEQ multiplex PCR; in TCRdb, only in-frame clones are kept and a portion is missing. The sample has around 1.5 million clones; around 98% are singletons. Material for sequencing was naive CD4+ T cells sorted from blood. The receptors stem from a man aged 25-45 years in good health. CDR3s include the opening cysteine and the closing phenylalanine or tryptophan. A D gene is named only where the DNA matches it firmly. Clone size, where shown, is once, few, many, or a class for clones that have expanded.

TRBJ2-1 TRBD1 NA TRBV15 CATSREAGTDNEQFF TGTGCCACCAGCAGAGAGGCCGGGACAGACAATGAGCAGTTCTTC
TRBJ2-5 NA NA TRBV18 CASSPSANRVWETQYF TGTGCCAGCTCACCATCGGCAAACAGGGTATGGGAGACCCAGTACTTC
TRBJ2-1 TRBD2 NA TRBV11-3 CASSASGYYNEQFF TGTGCCAGCAGCGCTAGCGGGTACTACAATGAGCAGTTCTTC
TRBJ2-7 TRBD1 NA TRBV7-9 CASSQRTGGGSYF TGTGCCAGCAGCCAACGGACAGGGGGAGGGTCGTACTTC
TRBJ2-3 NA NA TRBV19 CASSITSSDTQYF TGTGCCAGTAGTATTACAAGTTCAGATACGCAGTATTTT
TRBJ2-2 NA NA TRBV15 CATSPGTSRPTGELFF TGTGCCACCAGCCCCGGAACTAGTCGGCCTACCGGGGAGCTGTTTTTT
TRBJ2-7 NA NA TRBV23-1 CASSQSITDEQYF TGCGCCAGCAGTCAATCCATCACCGACGAGCAGTACTTC
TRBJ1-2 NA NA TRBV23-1 CASSRRGFYGYTF TGCGCCAGCAGCCGACGGGGGTTTTATGGCTACACCTTC
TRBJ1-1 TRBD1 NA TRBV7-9 CASRVQGAAMNTEAFF TGTGCCAGCAGAGTCCAGGGGGCGGCCATGAACACTGAAGCTTTCTTT
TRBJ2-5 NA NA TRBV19 CASSLFWRSRQETQYF TGTGCCAGTTCCCTTTTCTGGCGGTCTAGGCAAGAGACCCAGTACTTC
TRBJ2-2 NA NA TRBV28 CASSLLAGELFF TGTGCCAGCAGTTTATTAGCCGGGGAGCTGTTTTTT
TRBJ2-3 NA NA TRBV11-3 CASSQPWSLGGTDTQYF TGTGCCAGCAGCCAACCTTGGTCCCTGGGCGGCACAGATACGCAGTATTTT
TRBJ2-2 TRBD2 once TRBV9 CASSVVGSGRPNTGELFF TGTGCCAGCAGCGTAGTCGGTAGCGGGAGACCCAACACCGGGGAGCTGTTTTTT
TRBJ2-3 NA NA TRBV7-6 CASSLEFADTQYF TGTGCCAGCAGCTTAGAGTTCGCAGATACGCAGTATTTT
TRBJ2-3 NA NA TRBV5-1 CASSLGQTSTDTQYF TGCGCCAGCAGCTTGGGACAGACGAGCACAGATACGCAGTATTTT